The 25 T cell receptor beta chains in this list originate from one sample, sequenced in a study of blood T cells in healthy people across ages. Using a J-beta primer mix together with a sample-barcoded 5' primer, a second PCR was run for 7 to 11 cycles. Via MiXCR, TCRdb re-called the 5' RACE reads, giving one row per CDR3 protein. The data show 600,000 to 1,000,000 distinct CDR3 sequences, approximately 25% seen once. The sample also formed part of further work on T cells of mothers and their children.

The sequenced sample was blood. These receptors originate from a boy younger than 18 in good health.

This clonotype was observed a handful of times. The gene calls are TRBV2 and TRBJ2-7, with unresolved D. This CDR3 is 12 amino acids long. V was clipped by 8 bases and J by 5 bases, with 13 bases between them. The germline CDR1 and CDR2 sequences are SNHLY and FYNNEI. The CDR3 nucleotides are TGTGCCAGCGAAGGCCGAAGGGACGAGCAGTACTTC. Translated: CASEGRRDEQYF.

The chain uses TRBV20-1 and TRBJ1-1; D might be TRBD1 (6 bases). V was trimmed by 1 base and J by 7 bases, leaving 10 bases between them. Looked up from germline, CDR1 is DFQATT and CDR2 is SNEGSKA (reference sequence). This CDR3 has 12 amino acids. The CDR3 DNA reads as TGCAGTGCTAGAGCGGGGGCTGGTGAAGCTTTCTTT. Amino acids: CSARAGAGEAFF.

This clonotype turned up a few times. The chain is built from TRBV10-3 and TRBJ2-7; D not certain. The germline gives CDR1 ENHRY, CDR2 SYGVKD. The V gene lost 1 base and the J gene lost 0 bases, with 7 bases spanning the gap. The CDR3 extends over 14 amino acids. DNA of the CDR3: TGTGCCATCAGTGAGTTTCCGGGCTCCTACGAGCAGTACTTC. Translated, it gives CAISEFPGSYEQYF.

The genes are TRBV7-2 and TRBJ2-2; D ambiguous. Trimming took 4 bases from V and 4 from J, leaving 4 bases between them. The CDR3 runs to 12 residues. Germline values: CDR1 SGHTA, CDR2 FQGNSA. In DNA, the CDR3 is TGTGCCAGCAGCTCGCTCACCGGGGAGCTGTTTTTT. Translating gives CASSSLTGELFF.

The CDR3 is CASRNPGTVYGYTF. The CDR3 DNA sequence: TGTGCCAGCAGAAACCCAGGGACAGTCTATGGCTACACCTTC. The gene calls are TRBV6-2 or TRBV6-3 and TRBJ1-2; TRBD1 aligns across 7 bases. V trimming: 6 bases; J trimming: 4 bases; junction bases outside the gene matches: 8. This CDR3 is 14 amino acids long. The germline gives CDR1 MNHEY, CDR2 SVGEGT.

The V gene is TRBV28, the J gene TRBJ2-7; 8 positions agree with TRBD1. V gave up 1 base and J gave up 6 bases; unmatched junction bases: 5. The CDR3 covers 14 residues. CDR1 and CDR2 (germline): MDHEN, SYDVKM. The DNA of the CDR3 is TGTGCCAGCAGTTTATTGCAGGGGGCGAGCGAGCAGTACTTC. It codes for CASSLLQGASEQYF.

This sequence joins TRBV14 and TRBJ2-4; tentatively, D is TRBD1 or TRBD2 (6 bases each). The V and J ends lost 3 bases and 7 bases respectively, with 13 bases between them. Per the germline V gene, CDR1 is SGHDN and CDR2 is FVKESK. This CDR3 has 14 residues. The CDR3 sequence: CASSQEGEWNIQYF. CDR3 DNA: TGTGCCAGCAGCCAGGAGGGGGAATGGAACATTCAGTACTTC.

The V gene is TRBV5-1, the J gene TRBJ1-1, with 7 positions matching TRBD1. The CDR3 contains 14 residues. J gave up 1 base and V 7 bases, and 7 bases lay outside the gene matches. The germline gives CDR1 SGHRS, CDR2 YFSETQ. The CDR3 DNA reads as TGCGCCAGCGGAGGGACAGCACGGAACACTGAAGCTTTCTTT. Its protein is CASGGTARNTEAFF. The full variable domain, in which reference TRBV5-1 and TRBJ1-1 provide the parts outside the CDR3, is KAGVTQTPRYLIKTRGQQVTLSCSPISGHRSVSWYQQTPGQGLQFLFEYFSETQRNKGNFPGRFSGRQFSNSRSEMNVSTLELGDSALYLCASGGTARNTEAFFGQGTRLTVV.

This clonotype was recorded many times. V gene TRBV27 combines with J gene TRBJ2-7, with a possible D match to TRBD1 (6 bases). Trimming removed 0 bases from V and 2 bases from J, with 8 bases in between. The V gene's germline CDR1 is MNHEY and CDR2 SMNVEV (reference sequence). This CDR3 is 14 amino acids long. Written as DNA, the CDR3 is TGTGCCAGCAGTTTATCGGCAGGGGCCTACGAGCAGTACTTC. Translated, it gives CASSLSAGAYEQYF.

This clonotype has just a few counts. The rearrangement joins TRBV11-2 to TRBJ2-7; D is perhaps TRBD1 (6 bases). This CDR3 spans 12 amino acids. Deletions cut 5 bases from V and 2 bases from J, with 7 bases between. Germline assignment: CDR1 SGHAT and CDR2 FQNNGV. The CDR3 loop is CASSKGAYEQYF. The DNA of the CDR3 is TGTGCCAGCAGCAAGGGGGCCTACGAGCAGTACTTC.

Comment on this clonotype: Without the conserved terminal phenylalanine or tryptophan, this CDR3 likely stems from a read error. No DNA is shown, since the ends of the CDR3 on it are uncertain; the CDR3 is the one TCRdb lists. V and J are TRBV9 and TRBJ2-4. The CDR3 numbers 8 amino acids, ends counted. Germline lookup yields CDR1 SGDLS and CDR2 YYNGEE. CDR3 loop: CASSVQVV.

This clonotype was picked up a small number of times. The V call is TRBV28, the J call TRBJ2-5; a possible D gene is TRBD1 (6 bases). Germline V gives CDR1 MDHEN, CDR2 SYDVKM. V was pared by 8 bases and J by 5 bases, with 15 bases between. CDR3 length equals 13 residues. Here the CDR3 reads CASEQGIAETQYF. In DNA form, the CDR3 reads TGTGCCAGCGAGCAGGGGATCGCGGAGACCCAGTACTTC.

This clonotype was seen a few times. An end of the junction does not agree with germline; a read error may underlie this. The chain joins TRBV7-2 to TRBJ2-7; 7 positions match TRBD2. The CDR3 loop spans 14 amino acids. Germline lookup yields CDR1 SGHTA and CDR2 FQGNSA. CDR3 DNA sequence: TGTGCCAGCAGCTTAAGTAGCGGGTATTACGAGCAGTGCTTC. Protein product: CASSLSSGYYEQCF. Supplemented by reference TRBV7-2 and TRBJ2-7, the full variable domain reads GAGVSQSPSNKVTEKGKDVELRCDPISGHTALYWYRQSLGQGLEFLIYFQGNSAPDKSGLPSDRFSAERTGGSVSTLTIQRTQQEDSAVYLCASSLSSGYYEQCFGPGTRLTVT.

This clonotype was counted between two and nine times. The chain has TRBV29-1 and TRBJ2-7; 7 bases are a match to TRBD2. CDR3 length equals 14 residues. Losses at the gene ends were 6 bases for V and 0 bases for J; bases not matched to a gene: 8. Germline values: CDR1 SQVTM, CDR2 ANQGSEA. CDR3 sequence (DNA): TGCAGCGTGAGAGAGTGGACTAGCTCCTACGAGCAGTACTTC. Encoded protein: CSVREWTSSYEQYF.

V gene TRBV28 combines with J gene TRBJ2-2; 7 bases are shared with TRBD1. The CDR3 has 14 amino acids. CDR1 MDHEN and CDR2 SYDVKM come from the germline V gene. The V and J ends lost 10 bases and 1 base, in that order; junction bases with no gene match: 6. As DNA, the CDR3 is TGTGCCACCACAAGACAGGGGAACACCGGGGAGCTGTTTTTT. Residues: CATTRQGNTGELFF.

This clonotype was counted only a few times. The chain has TRBV3-1 and TRBJ1-2; D gene unclear. The length of the CDR3 is 14 residues. CDR1 is LGHDT, CDR2 YNNKEL, per germline (reference sequence). Trimming took 1 base from V and 4 from J, leaving 10 bases between them. CDR3 loop: CASSQAAGSYGYTF. The CDR3 region has the DNA TGTGCCAGCAGCCAAGCGGCTGGGAGCTATGGCTACACCTTC.

CDR3 region: CASSFLQTNTEAFF. The CDR3 DNA is TGTGCCAGCAGCTTCTTACAGACGAACACTGAAGCTTTCTTT. The chain combines TRBV5-5 with TRBJ1-1; unclear D gene. V lost 2 bases and J 1 base, leaving 9 bases between the germline ends. Germline loops: CDR1 SGHKS, CDR2 YYEKEE (reference sequence). The CDR3 has 14 amino acids.

The chain combines TRBV4-1 with TRBJ2-1; 10 bases are a match to TRBD2. Germline CDR1 is MGHRA and CDR2 is YSYEKL. The length of the CDR3 is 16 residues. Losses at the gene ends were 4 bases for V and 0 bases for J; bases not matched to a gene: 3. As DNA, the CDR3 is TGCGCCAGCAGCCGAGCGGGGGGGAGCTCCTACAATGAGCAGTTCTTC. Translation: CASSRAGGSSYNEQFF.

This clonotype has only a few counts. An end of the junction does not agree with germline; a read error may underlie this. The V call is TRBV6-5, the J call TRBJ2-3, with 8 bases aligning to TRBD2. The CDR3 spans 16 residues. CDR1 is MNHEY, CDR2 SVGAGI, per germline. CDR3 DNA sequence: TGCGCCAGCAGTTACGCAGCGGGAGCTAGCACAGATACGCAGTATTTT. This sequence encodes CASSYAAGASTDTQYF.

This clonotype has only a few counts. This chain links TRBV20-1 with TRBJ1-2, with 8 positions matching TRBD1. Germline assignment: CDR1 DFQATT and CDR2 SNEGSKA (reference sequence). Unmatched junction bases numbered 6, after V lost 5 bases and J lost 7 bases. This CDR3 region has 12 residues. CDR3 amino acids: CSAQDRGIGYTF. The DNA of the CDR3 is TGCAGTGCTCAAGACAGGGGAATTGGCTACACCTTC.

This clonotype was detected only a few times. V and J are TRBV28 and TRBJ2-4; 7 bases agree with TRBD1. The CDR3 loop spans 15 amino acids. Germline CDR1 reads MDHEN; CDR2 reads SYDVKM. V dropped 3 bases and J dropped 0; count of bases not matched to a gene: 2. The CDR3 nucleotides are TGTGCCAGCAGTTTCGACAGGGTAGCCAAAAACATTCAGTACTTC. Amino acid sequence: CASSFDRVAKNIQYF.

This clonotype was seen only a few times. The V call is TRBV2, the J call TRBJ2-5; the match to TRBD1 covers 7 bases. The J call is doubtful: the DNA matches TRBJ2-1 better. The germline gives CDR1 SNHLY, CDR2 FYNNEI. This CDR3 region has 15 residues. CDR3 nucleotide sequence: TGTGCCAGCGTGGACCGGGACAGCTATAGAGATGAGCAGTTCTTC. Translating gives CASVDRDSYRDEQFF.

The chain employs TRBV5-1 and TRBJ1-6, with 10 nucleotides matching TRBD1. CDR1 is SGHRS, CDR2 YFSETQ, per germline. Germline trimming cut 4 bases from V and 7 bases from J; bases unmatched to any gene: 2. CDR3 length: 14 amino acids. The CDR3, as DNA: TGCGCCAGCAGCGGGGACAGGGGAAATTCACCCCTCCACTTT. Its protein is CASSGDRGNSPLHF.

The CDR3, as DNA: TGTGCCAGCAGCCCCCCAAGGACAGGGGTGGACACTGAAGCTTTCTTT. Encoded protein: CASSPPRTGVDTEAFF. V gene TRBV2 combines with J gene TRBJ1-1, with 9 bases matching TRBD1. The CDR3 extends over 16 amino acids. CDR1 and CDR2 (germline): SNHLY, FYNNEI. The junction had 11 bases not matched to a gene; V was cut back by 6 bases and J by 3 bases.

The gene calls are TRBV6-2 or TRBV6-3 and TRBJ2-4, with D possibly TRBD1 on 6 matching bases. This CDR3 region has 12 residues. Germline V CDR1 and CDR2: MNHEY, SVGEGT. V was pared by 7 bases and J by 9 bases, with 13 bases between. The CDR3 loop is CASTRTEGIQYF. The CDR3 DNA follows: TGTGCCAGCACCAGGACAGAGGGCATTCAGTACTTC.